One T cell receptor beta chain is described in this entry. Sequenced by immunoSEQ multiplex PCR; TCRdb stores in-frame clones only, minus some. The sample has a few hundred thousand clones; 75% to 90% are singletons. The sample originates from a study of cytomegalovirus exposure and HLA in healthy donors. Study context: A subsequent analysis stated that the roughly 130 validation repertoires were run on the same platform as the roughly 670 first-cohort repertoires.

V lost 6 bases, J lost 4 bases, and 19 bases lay in between. CDR1 SGDLS and CDR2 YYNGEE come from the germline V gene. This CDR3 is 15 amino acids long. The sequence came from a woman aged 25 to 39 in good health and CMV-seropositive. What was sequenced was PBMCs. The gene calls are TRBV9 and TRBJ1-2, with D possibly matching TRBD1 (6 bases). DNA of the CDR3: TGTGCCAGCACCAAGGTCGCACAGGGCCCCTATGGCTACACCTTC. It is translated as CASTKVAQGPYGYTF. The variable domain in full, with the rest retrieved from reference TRBV9 and TRBJ1-2, is DSGVTQTPKHLITATGQRVTLRCSPRSGDLSVYWYQQSLDQGLQFLIQYYNGEERAKGNILERFSAQQFPDLHSELNLSSLELGDSALYFCASTKVAQGPYGYTFGSGTRLTVV.